What follows is one T cell receptor beta chain and its context. As yet, its antigen is unknown. This entry comes from a study of T cells after yellow fever vaccination. Findings and limits, study-wide: Some clonotypes, a small share, were shared between CD4 and CD8 compartments. High-abundance clonotypes from the bulk population could contaminate FACS-sorted repertoires. Boosting was followed by the reappearance of most primary-vaccination clones (approximately 95% CD4, about 90% CD8).

As TCR cDNA was made by 5'RACE template switching, a universal primer site and UMIs were added. TCRdb processed the 5' RACE reads anew with MiXCR; each CDR3 protein has one entry. The sample holds approximately 300,000 distinct CDR3 sequences, 13% seen once. The source material was CD4+ T cells sorted from PBMCs, sampled 45 days after the yellow fever booster vaccination. The TCR comes from a young man who received the YFV17D yellow fever vaccine.

CDR3 DNA: TGTGCCAGCAGTTCCTACAGGGCGCGCGAGCAGTACTTC. Translated: CASSSYRAREQYF. The chain is built from TRBV12-3 or TRBV12-4 and TRBJ2-7; a weak D match, TRBD1 (6 bases). CDR3 length: 13 amino acids. Trimming took 4 bases from V and 6 from J, leaving 13 bases between them.